This TCR beta chain came from a study of sequential checkpoint blockade in melanoma. Whole-study context: Patients were randomized 1:1 to nivolumab-then-ipilimumab or ipilimumab-then-nivolumab first-line.

This clone was recorded once. The treatment denotes: randomized to nivolumab then ipilimumab (arm A) or the reverse (arm B). Sorted cells were live CD3+CD8+, lacking CD19 and CD56, from PBMCs. Here immunoSEQ multiplex PCR was the method, and the copy in TCRdb shows in-frame clones only, minus some. Among 17,000 or so clones listed, roughly 80% were seen once. The CDR3 runs 16 residues. V was pared by 0 bases and J by 0 bases, with 12 bases between. In germline, CDR1 is MGHRA, CDR2 YSYEKL. Sequences were derived from CD8+ T cells sorted from blood (inferred from file names), sampled from a patient given nivolumab and ipilimumab in sequence. The sequence came from a human donor with melanoma. The chain recombines TRBV4-1 with TRBJ2-7; perhaps TRBD2 as D (6 bases). DNA of the CDR3: TGCGCCAGCAGCCAAGATGGCGGGGTGAGCTCCTACGAGCAGTACTTC. Translated, it gives CASSQDGGVSSYEQYF.